Detailed here is one T cell receptor beta chain. This record comes from a study of blood T cell repertoires in COVID-19. Across the study: The United States, Italy and Spain provided the acute and convalescent COVID-19 samples. Sources were T cells, B-cell-depleted T cells, or PBMCs; the material itself was cDNA or gDNA.

Some clones are missing from TCRdb's copy, which holds only in-frame ones; the method was immunoSEQ multiplex PCR. The data show approximately 290,000 clones, 80% to 90% seen once. Germline V CDR1 and CDR2: GTSNPN, SVGIG (reference sequence). This CDR3 region has 13 residues. Trimming pared 3 bases from V and 2 bases from J, leaving 7 bases between. This clonotype originated in a man under 40 with acute or convalescent COVID-19. V is TRBV30 and J is TRBJ1-4; D gene uncertain. Material for sequencing was peripheral blood. The CDR3: CAWRLATNEKLFF. DNA for the CDR3: TGTGCCTGGAGGTTAGCGACTAATGAAAAACTGTTTTTT.